This TCR beta chain was captured by sequencing in a study of T cells in Graves' hyperthyroidism and ophthalmopathy. Study results and caveats: Ophthalmopathy could be told apart from stable hyperthyroidism with a 13 V-J model. Most expanded thyroid clonotypes above 0.001 also appeared in blood.

RNA transcripts gave rise to amplified TCR beta CDR3 regions. HTBI primers drove first-round RT-PCR of the TCR CDR3. TCRdb reanalysed the multiplex PCR reads using MiXCR and keeps one entry per CDR3 protein. The repertoire has 530,000 or so distinct CDR3 sequences, around a quarter of them found once; the top ten carry 11%. Comment on this clonotype: Its antigen remains unidentified.

V lost 6 bases and J lost 2, with 10 bases in between. CDR3 size: 14 residues. The germline V gene encodes CDR1 SGHAT and CDR2 FQNNGV. This TCR was recovered from a woman in her thirties with Graves' ophthalmopathy. Source material: blood. This chain connects TRBV11-2 to TRBJ2-2; no clear D. CDR3 bases: TGTGCCAGCAGGGAGACCCGTAACACCGGGGAGCTGTTTTTT. Encoded protein: CASRETRNTGELFF.